The source of this T cell receptor beta chain is a study of blood T cells in healthy people across ages. Together with a sample-barcoded 5' primer, a J-beta primer mix was included in a second PCR lasting about 7 to 12 cycles. Via MiXCR, TCRdb re-called the 5' RACE reads, giving one row per CDR3 protein. Of about 670,000 distinct CDR3 sequences listed, more than 45% are singletons. With 7 bases clipped from V and 0 bases from J, the junction kept 5 bases outside the gene matches. The germline V gene encodes CDR1 SQVTM and CDR2 ANQGSEA. The length of the CDR3 is 13 residues. This clonotype was seen ten or more times.

The rearrangement links TRBV29-1 to TRBJ2-7, with 8 bases matching TRBD1. What was sequenced was blood. The TCR comes from a woman of 80 years or more in good health. CDR3 in amino acids: CSAWTGSSYEQYF. The CDR3 coding sequence is TGCAGCGCCTGGACAGGGTCCTCCTACGAGCAGTACTTC.